The entry that follows covers one T cell receptor beta chain sequence. The antigen is not known. PCR amplification relied on 60 Vbeta primers (plus 13 Jbeta primers). Sequencing was performed with immunoSEQ multiplex PCR; in TCRdb, only in-frame clones are kept and a portion is missing. The sample has tens of thousands of clones, less than 75% seen once. This record belongs to a study of cytomegalovirus exposure and HLA in healthy donors. On the study more broadly: About 77 million unique TCRs from HLA-typed donors made up an early data release.

Whole-study findings and limits: Per a later analysis, HLA-associated TCR beta chains showed more clonal expansion than other, equally common TCR beta chains.

Sequenced material: PBMCs. This sequence was found in a woman between 50 and 59 years old in good health and CMV-seropositive.

CDR3 nucleotides: TGTGCCAGCAGTTCGGGTCTCGGATCCTCGGCGACAGATACGCAGTATTTT. This translates into CASSSGLGSSATDTQYF. The V gene is TRBV27, the J gene TRBJ2-3; D unclear. V gave up 4 bases and J gave up 3 bases, with 20 bases separating them. The length of the CDR3 is 17 residues. Germline V gene sequence: CDR1 MNHEY, CDR2 SMNVEV (reference sequence).